One and the same sample provided the 8 T cell receptor beta chains below, sequenced in a study of T cells in localized non-small cell lung cancer. The method was immunoSEQ multiplex PCR; TCRdb's version includes in-frame clones alone and lacks a portion of them. The repertoire holds some 40,000 clones, roughly 92% seen once, with 7.1% in the top ten. The sequenced sample was peripheral blood, obtained before any cancer treatment. The receptors derive from a female donor older than 55 with stage I lung adenocarcinoma.

The J gene is TRBJ2-3, the V gene TRBV6-1, with TRBD1 matching 9 bases. After removal of 7 bases from V and 1 base from J, the junction contained 6 bases not matched to a gene. The germline V gene has CDR1 MNHNS and CDR2 SASEGT. The CDR3 is 15 residues long. CDR3 DNA: TGTGCCAGCACCTCCGACAGGGGGGGCACAGATACGCAGTATTTT. This gives the protein CASTSDRGGTDTQYF.

The chain employs TRBV5-8 and TRBJ1-1; D may be TRBD1 (6 bases). V shed 5 bases and J shed 0 bases, with 14 bases lying between them. The germline gives CDR1 SGHTS, CDR2 YDEGEE. The CDR3 runs 15 residues. CDR3 nucleotides: TGTGCCAGCAGGGTTGGGGGCCGTGTGAACACTGAAGCTTTCTTT. As protein: CASRVGGRVNTEAFF.

The chain couples TRBV5-6 to TRBJ2-2; tentative D call: TRBD1 (5 bases). V gave up 2 bases and J gave up 1 base, with 9 bases separating them. Germline CDR1 is SGHDT and CDR2 is YYEEEE. This CDR3 spans 15 amino acids. CDR3 residues: CASSFDTGNTGELFF. The CDR3 DNA reads as TGTGCCAGCAGCTTTGATACAGGGAACACCGGGGAGCTGTTTTTT.

This rearrangement joins TRBV19 to TRBJ1-1, with D possibly being TRBD1 (6 bases). Germline assignment: CDR1 LNHDA and CDR2 SQIVND (reference sequence). V lost 7 bases and J 6 bases, leaving 24 bases between the germline ends. The CDR3 consists of 16 residues. The CDR3 coding sequence is TGTGCCAGTATCATAGGGGGTCCTATTAACCGTGCTGAAGCTTTCTTT. As protein: CASIIGGPINRAEAFF.

The V gene is TRBV5-1, the J gene TRBJ2-1; no definite D call. V was trimmed by 7 bases and J by 0 bases, leaving 14 bases between them. Per the germline V gene, CDR1 is SGHRS and CDR2 is YFSETQ. The CDR3 sequence is 15 residues long. Written as DNA, the CDR3 is TGCGCCAGCCACACTGTGGCAGGCTCCTACAATGAGCAGTTCTTC. It encodes CASHTVAGSYNEQFF. The full variable domain, in which reference TRBV5-1 and TRBJ2-1 provide the parts outside the CDR3, is KAGVTQTPRYLIKTRGQQVTLSCSPISGHRSVSWYQQTPGQGLQFLFEYFSETQRNKGNFPGRFSGRQFSNSRSEMNVSTLELGDSALYLCASHTVAGSYNEQFFGPGTRLTVL.

V is TRBV9 and J is TRBJ1-2; possible D gene TRBD1, 6 bases. V gave up 4 bases and J gave up 8 bases, with 18 bases separating them. Germline V lookup: CDR1 SGDLS, CDR2 YYNGEE. The CDR3 spans 14 residues. The CDR3 sequence: CASSHQGFAGGYTF. CDR3 sequence (DNA): TGTGCCAGCAGCCACCAGGGGTTCGCGGGGGGCTACACCTTC. The whole variable domain, filled in from reference TRBV9 and TRBJ1-2, reads DSGVTQTPKHLITATGQRVTLRCSPRSGDLSVYWYQQSLDQGLQFLIQYYNGEERAKGNILERFSAQQFPDLHSELNLSSLELGDSALYFCASSHQGFAGGYTFGSGTRLTVV.

V gene TRBV6-5 combines with J gene TRBJ1-6; 8 bases agree with TRBD1. The germline gives CDR1 MNHEY, CDR2 SVGAGI. The CDR3 loop spans 14 amino acids. V shed 5 bases, J shed 9 bases, and the junction held 6 bases outside the gene matches. In DNA form, the CDR3 reads TGTGCCAGCAGTGCGGACAGGGCCAGTTCACCCCTCCACTTT. Translating gives CASSADRASSPLHF.

The chain uses TRBV11-1 and TRBJ2-3, with 15 bases that match TRBD2. Germline V gives CDR1 SGHAT, CDR2 FQDESV (reference sequence). This CDR3 comprises 17 residues. The V and J ends lost 4 bases and 3 bases, in that order; junction bases with no gene match: 5. In nucleotides, the CDR3 is TGTGCCAGCAGCTCCGGACTAGCGGGGGGGACGACAGATACGCAGTATTTT. Its protein is CASSSGLAGGTTDTQYF.